The present T cell receptor beta chain was sequenced within a study of Graves' ophthalmopathy and Graves' hyperthyroidism. Amplified TCR beta CDR3 regions were obtained using RNA transcripts as template. The workflow started with a first-round RT-PCR run with HTBI primers and then moved on to a second-round multiplex PCR. TCRdb analysed the multiplex PCR reads with MiXCR anew, one entry per CDR3 protein. The data hold about 640,000 distinct CDR3 sequences, with over 40% observed a single time. With 8 bases clipped from V and 2 bases from J, the junction kept 9 bases outside the gene matches. Germline values: CDR1 SGHTA, CDR2 FQGNSA. The CDR3 contains 15 residues. Sampling 10 ml of fresh peripheral blood provided the PBMCs.

The TCR was taken from an adult man with Graves' ophthalmopathy. The chain links TRBV7-2 to TRBJ2-7; TRBD2 matches at 10 bases. The sample taken for sequencing was peripheral blood. The CDR3 DNA reads TGTACCAGCCGCAACCGCCTAGCGGGGGCCTACGAGCAGTACTTC. As protein: CTSRNRLAGAYEQYF.